Included here is one T cell receptor beta chain sequence, with context. Antigen specificity is unknown. The data are from a study of shared clonotypes between healthy human individuals. Study-wide findings and caveats: Sharing of clonotypes among donors was expected to vary with sequencing depth. About 4.5% of naive CD4 clonotypes were common to a handful of donors.

The CDR3 is made up of 14 amino acids. Germline loops: CDR1 MDHEN, CDR2 SYDVKM. V was trimmed by 6 bases and J by 1 base, leaving 9 bases between them. Assay: immunoSEQ multiplex PCR; the TCRdb copy retains only in-frame clones and omits some. Here the sample spans 2 million to 2.5 million clones, more than 90% being singletons. Sequencing input: naive CD4+ T cells sorted from blood. Sample subset: CD45RA+ positively selected. The chain couples TRBV28 to TRBJ1-4; D is possibly TRBD1 (5 bases). This clonotype originated in a man aged 18 to 29 in good health. The CDR3 region has the DNA TGTGCCAGCAGCAGGGTCAGAACTAATGAAAAACTGTTTTTT. This sequence encodes CASSRVRTNEKLFF.